This is a list of T cell receptor beta chains from one sample in a study of cytomegalovirus exposure and HLA in healthy donors. Libraries were prepared by immunoSEQ multiplex PCR; TCRdb keeps only in-frame clonotypes and omits some of them. The data contain around 99,000 clones, roughly 80% of them singletons. The sequencing sample was made of PBMCs. Receptors were obtained from a man between 45 and 60 years old in good health and CMV-seropositive. Both conserved end residues are part of each CDR3. The order of the fields is CDR3 length, V gene, CDR3 protein.

>14|TRBV30
CAWTGTSGVSEQFF
>16|TRBV30
CAWSRSRADSTDTQYF
>15|TRBV5-4
CASSRTGDLNYGYTF
>13|TRBV25-1
CASRGQEGTEAFF
>12|TRBV6-5
CASSYPDSEAFF
>15|TRBV7-8
CASSLGGTSNQPQHF
>16|TRBV5-1
CASSLGFGSSHTEAFF
>13|TRBV7-2
CASSSLSGPEQYF
>13|TRBV2
CASRSGFNQPQHF
>19|TRBV5-1
CASSPVRSGLAGGHGEQFF
>16|TRBV6-1
CASSDAEALLRETQYF
>15|TRBV9
CASSGGTGNVRGYTF
>13|TRBV5-1
CASSPAADGELFF